This T cell receptor beta chain was sequenced during a study of blood T cell repertoires in COVID-19 (dated by TCRdb to the early 2020s). About the study as a whole: Samples covering the acute and convalescent phases of COVID-19 were provided by collaborators in the United States, Italy and Spain. Nearly every sample came with metadata listing a de-identified subject ID, COVID-19 status, age in years and sex. Samples were obtained from the ongoing ImmuneRACE study (first 160 participants) and from about 1,300 subjects provided by 6 global collaborators. The repertoires were made available in a free public database intended to serve as a resource for research on the immune response to SARS-CoV-2. The prospective study material was composed of cDNA or gDNA derived from T cells, B-cell-depleted T cells, or PBMCs. HLA class I and class II types, where available, came from metadata supplied by the sample provider rather than from assay-based typing. The dataset comprised deeply sampled blood TCRbeta repertoires from subjects exposed to, actively infected with, or recovered from COVID-19.

Inclusive of the bounding cysteine and phenylalanine, the CDR3 is 17 residues long. The kept DNA is CDR3 alone, 51 bases in frame from the first base. The junction shows trimming of 2 bases on V and 5 bases on J, and the gene matches do not reach 8 bases of it. From a lookup of the germline V gene, CDR1 and CDR2 are MNHEY and SVGEGT. TCRbeta CDR3 regions were amplified from genomic DNA using the immunoSEQ Assay, a bias-controlled multiplex PCR. In the authors' own workflow: The number of nucleated cells in each sample was estimated by amplification of reference gene primers within the assay. To quantify the absolute abundance of each unique TCRbeta CDR3 rearrangement, sequence reads were collapsed and filtered. Productive Simpson clonality was computed per sample as the square root of Simpson's diversity index over productive rearrangements. TCRdb took this table from immuneACCESS and kept in-frame rearrangements with V and J called. Such tables lack part of the clones; where checked against another copy, unresolved V genes explain under half of the gap, and the rest is unexplained. D and trimming were read from the DNA, whereas the V and J calls and clone size are those reported in that table. Across this sample there are 110,000 to 150,000 clones, with roughly 90% seen only once. The top ten hold 1.5% to 2% of the sample.

The paper's findings and limits, for the study overall: Clinical and demographic metadata were provided uncurated, with the amount varying by source and participant.

About this clone itself: What this receptor recognizes is not known. No clone much larger than this one lies a single base away; base qualities are absent.

Whole blood was collected in K2EDTA tubes by collaborating institutions according to the institutions' own protocols. For TCRbeta analysis, collaborators shipped samples in one of three forms: frozen whole blood, isolated PBMCs, or DNA extracted from either of those sample types. This sequence was found in a man between 65 and 80 years old with acute or convalescent COVID-19. The chain is encoded by TRBV6-2 or TRBV6-3 joined to TRBJ2-1; 11 junctional bases match TRBD2. Material for sequencing was peripheral blood. The CDR3 region: CASSYGLAGLQHNEQFF. The DNA reads TGTGCCAGCAGTTACGGACTAGCGGGTTTGCAACACAATGAGCAGTTCTTC.